These T cell receptor beta chains were read from a single sample in a study of T cell repertoires in cytomegalovirus infection. TCRdb reprocessed the reads via MiXCR and lists one record per CDR3 protein. The sample carries hundreds of thousands of distinct CDR3 sequences, less than 25% recorded once. The sample consisted of CD8+ T cells from PBMCs. The receptors were sampled from a human donor in good health (CMV status not recorded). Some clones in this sample may be carry-over from other donors' samples. Both conserved end residues are part of each CDR3. The order of the fields is J gene, V gene, clone size, D gene, CDR3 length, CDR3 DNA, CDR3 protein. The D gene is left open where the match is weak. Size tells how often a clone was seen (once, few, many) or the class of an expanded clone, and some rows leave it out.

TRBJ2-1,TRBV29-1,few,-,14,TGCAGCGTTGAAGCGGGGGATCCATACAATGAGCAGTTCTTC,CSVEAGDPYNEQFF
TRBJ1-4,TRBV2,few,-,18,TGTGCCAGCAAGAATTCACAGGCCCCTAACGTGGCTAATGAAAAACTGTTTTTT,CASKNSQAPNVANEKLFF
TRBJ1-5,TRBV11-2,-,-,17,TGTGCCAGCAGCTCCCCGGCAGGGCCTCGGGGCAATCAGCCCCAGCATTTT,CASSSPAGPRGNQPQHF
TRBJ1-2,TRBV4-2,few,-,13,TGTGCCAGCAGCCAGGAAGCCTCTAAAGGCTACACCTTC,CASSQEASKGYTF
TRBJ2-1,TRBV28,-,-,14,TGTGCCAGCAGTTTAACTAGCATGGCCAATGAGCAGTTCTTC,CASSLTSMANEQFF
TRBJ2-1,TRBV27,-,-,15,TGTGCCAGCAGTTTAGGCGGCAGACCCTCGGATGAGCAGTTCTTC,CASSLGGRPSDEQFF
TRBJ2-7,TRBV20-1,-,TRBD1,14,TGCAGTGCGGAGTTCGGGACAGGGGAGTACGAGCAGTACTTC,CSAEFGTGEYEQYF
TRBJ2-2,TRBV6-2/TRBV6-3,few,TRBD1,16,TGTGCCAGCACCATACAGGGGGCTCGCTACACCGGGGAGCTGTTTTTT,CASTIQGARYTGELFF
TRBJ1-1,TRBV29-1,-,TRBD1,15,TGCAGCGTCCTTGGTGTAGGGACAGAGAACACTGAAGCTTTCTTT,CSVLGVGTENTEAFF
TRBJ2-2,TRBV12-3/TRBV12-4,few,-,15,TGTGCCAGCAGTGTCGGGACACCGAACACCGGGGAGCTGTTTTTT,CASSVGTPNTGELFF
TRBJ2-5,TRBV2,few,TRBD2,15,TGTGCCAGCAGTGACCCTAGCGGAGTAGGGGAGACCCAGTACTTC,CASSDPSGVGETQYF